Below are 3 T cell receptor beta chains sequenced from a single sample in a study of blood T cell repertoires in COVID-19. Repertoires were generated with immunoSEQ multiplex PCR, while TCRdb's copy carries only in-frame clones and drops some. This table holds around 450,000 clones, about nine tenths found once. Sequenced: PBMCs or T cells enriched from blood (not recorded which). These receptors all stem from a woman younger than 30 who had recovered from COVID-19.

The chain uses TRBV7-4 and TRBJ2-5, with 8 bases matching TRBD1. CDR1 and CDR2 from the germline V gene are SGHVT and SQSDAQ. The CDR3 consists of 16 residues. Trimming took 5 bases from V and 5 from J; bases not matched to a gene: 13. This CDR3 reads CASSPDWSRGRETQYF. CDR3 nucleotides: TGTGCCAGCAGCCCTGATTGGTCCAGGGGGCGGGAGACCCAGTACTTC.

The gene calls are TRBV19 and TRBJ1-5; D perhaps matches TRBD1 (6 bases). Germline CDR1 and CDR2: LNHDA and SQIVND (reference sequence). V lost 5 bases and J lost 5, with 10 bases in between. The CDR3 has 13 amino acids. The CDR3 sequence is CASSAQGYQPQHF. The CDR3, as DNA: TGTGCCAGTAGTGCACAGGGTTATCAGCCCCAGCATTTT.

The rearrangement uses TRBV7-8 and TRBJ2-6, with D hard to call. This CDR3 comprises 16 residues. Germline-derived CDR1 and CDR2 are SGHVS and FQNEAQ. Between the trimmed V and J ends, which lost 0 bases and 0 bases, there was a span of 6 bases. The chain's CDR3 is CASSLASPSGANVLTF. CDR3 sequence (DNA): TGTGCCAGCAGCTTAGCGAGCCCCTCTGGGGCCAACGTCCTGACTTTC.